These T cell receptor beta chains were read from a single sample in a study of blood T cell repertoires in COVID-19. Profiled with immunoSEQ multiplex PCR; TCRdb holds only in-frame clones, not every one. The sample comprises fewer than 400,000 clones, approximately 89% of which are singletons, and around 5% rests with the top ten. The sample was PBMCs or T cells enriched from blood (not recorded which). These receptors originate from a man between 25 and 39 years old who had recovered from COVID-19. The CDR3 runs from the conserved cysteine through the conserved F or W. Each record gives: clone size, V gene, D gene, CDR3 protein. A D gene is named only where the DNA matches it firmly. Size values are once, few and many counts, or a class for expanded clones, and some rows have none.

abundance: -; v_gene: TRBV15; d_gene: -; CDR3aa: CATSTTTDFYEQYF
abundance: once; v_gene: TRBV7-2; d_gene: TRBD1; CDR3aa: CASSWTGGAYNQPQHF
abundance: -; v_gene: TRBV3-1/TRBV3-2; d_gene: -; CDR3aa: CASSPYRVSNYGYTF
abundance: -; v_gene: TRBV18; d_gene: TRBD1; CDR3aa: CASSPPRTGGSNSPLHF
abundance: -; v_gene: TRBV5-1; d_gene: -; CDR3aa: CASSLYGGDEQYF
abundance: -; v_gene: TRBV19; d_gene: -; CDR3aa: CASNQGRNTGELFF
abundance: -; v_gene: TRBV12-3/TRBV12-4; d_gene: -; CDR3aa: CASSLEVGAQYF
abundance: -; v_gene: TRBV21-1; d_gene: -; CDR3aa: CASSKDRNRGQNPLNTDTQYF
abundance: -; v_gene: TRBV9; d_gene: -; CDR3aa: CASSVTLGGPVNTEAFF
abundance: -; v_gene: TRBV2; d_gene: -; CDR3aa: CASSAGDTQYF
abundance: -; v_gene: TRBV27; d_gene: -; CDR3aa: CASSHNRVTNEKLFF
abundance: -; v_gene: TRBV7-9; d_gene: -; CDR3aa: CAVAARMNTEAFF
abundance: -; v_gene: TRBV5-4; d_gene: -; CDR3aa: CASSSGGQPEAFF
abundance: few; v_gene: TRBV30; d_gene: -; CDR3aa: CAWSPQDHEKLFF
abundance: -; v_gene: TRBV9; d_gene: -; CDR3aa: CASSVALPGGQGVVETQYF
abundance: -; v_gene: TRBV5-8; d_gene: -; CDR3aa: CASSLVGGNNYGYTF
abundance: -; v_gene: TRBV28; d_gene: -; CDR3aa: CASSFQVATNEKLFF
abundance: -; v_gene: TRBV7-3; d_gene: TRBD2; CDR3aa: CASSSTPSGGAGTQYF
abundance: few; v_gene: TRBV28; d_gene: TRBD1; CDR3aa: CASRNHRGGLYSNQPQHF
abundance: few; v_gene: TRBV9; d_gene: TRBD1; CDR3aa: CASSPGETGQPYGYTF
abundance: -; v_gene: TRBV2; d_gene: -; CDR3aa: CASSEIPRGTDTQYF
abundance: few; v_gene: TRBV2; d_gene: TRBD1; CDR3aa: CASKQGATNEKLFF
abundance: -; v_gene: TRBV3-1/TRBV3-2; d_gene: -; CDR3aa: CASSQVGGTYEQYF
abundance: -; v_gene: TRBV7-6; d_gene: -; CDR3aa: CASSLKGAGTTNEKLFF
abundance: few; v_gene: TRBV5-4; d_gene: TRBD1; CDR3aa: CASSSYRGSSYEQYF
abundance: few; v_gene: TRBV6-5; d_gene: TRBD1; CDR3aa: CASSPQGAGDGYTF
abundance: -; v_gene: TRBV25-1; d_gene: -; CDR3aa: CASSLAAGANVLTF
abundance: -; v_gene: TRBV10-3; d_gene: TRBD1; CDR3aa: CAISESQAGQAHGYTF